Within the sample, the clone carrying this T cell receptor beta chain is medium-sized (0.01 to 0.1%). The antigen remains undetermined. Each cDNA molecule in the library carried unique molecular identifiers. Using its own MiXCR run on the RACE reads, TCRdb lists one record per CDR3 protein. The table includes roughly 34,000 distinct CDR3 sequences, around a tenth detected once. The record originates from a study of human T cells and chemical hapten exposure. Turning to the study itself: Patients, predominantly female, presented with alopecia areata, totalis or universalis. General study points: Large CDR3 similarity clusters arose significantly more often from expanded TCRs than from controls.

Germline CDR1 and CDR2: SGHTA and FQGNSA. The CDR3 consists of 13 residues. V lost 2 bases, J lost 5 bases, and 10 bases lay in between. The time point was: pre-sensitization, week 0. Treatment noted: therapeutic diphenylcyclopropenone sensitization with weekly scalp DPC. Before extraction, the whole blood was not fractionated, and total RNA was taken from it. Blood sampling preceded each patch test application. Material: whole blood, obtained in connection with sensitization to the hapten diphenylcyclopropenone (DPC). This receptor was identified in a man aged 50 or older with alopecia areata. Some clones in this sample may be carry-over from other donors' samples. The gene calls are TRBV7-2 and TRBJ2-7; TRBD1 might be the D (5 bases). The chain's CDR3 is CASSLNRQNEQYF. CDR3 DNA sequence: TGTGCCAGCAGCTTAAATAGACAGAACGAGCAGTACTTC.